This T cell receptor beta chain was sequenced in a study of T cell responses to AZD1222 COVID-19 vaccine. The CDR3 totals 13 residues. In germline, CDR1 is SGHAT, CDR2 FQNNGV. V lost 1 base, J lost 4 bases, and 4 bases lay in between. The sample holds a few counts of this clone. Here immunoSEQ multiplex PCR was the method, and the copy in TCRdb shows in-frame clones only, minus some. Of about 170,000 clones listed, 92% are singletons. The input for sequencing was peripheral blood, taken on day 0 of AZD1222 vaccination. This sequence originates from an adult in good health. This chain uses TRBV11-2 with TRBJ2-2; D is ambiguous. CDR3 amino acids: CASSLVLTGELFF. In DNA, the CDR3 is TGTGCCAGCAGCTTAGTGCTCACCGGGGAGCTGTTTTTT. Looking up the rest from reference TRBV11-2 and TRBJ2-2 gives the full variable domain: EAGVAQSPRYKIIEKRQSVAFWCNPISGHATLYWYQQILGQGPKLLIQFQNNGVVDDSQLPKDRFSAERLKGVDSTLKIQPAKLEDSAVYLCASSLVLTGELFFGEGSRLTVL.